Listed here are 19 T cell receptor beta chains from one sample, sequenced in a study of blood T cell repertoires in COVID-19. Some clones are missing from TCRdb's copy, which holds only in-frame ones; the method was immunoSEQ multiplex PCR. The profile shows around 110,000 clones, 84% of them singletons. Sequenced input: PBMCs or T cells enriched from blood (not recorded which). These receptors were collected from a young woman who had recovered from COVID-19.

The CDR3 sequence is CASRRAGDYNEQFF. CDR3 sequence (DNA): TGTGCCAGCAGACGGGCAGGGGACTACAATGAGCAGTTCTTC. The chain couples TRBV6-4 to TRBJ2-1; D is possibly TRBD1 (6 bases). The CDR3 is 14 residues long. V was clipped by 6 bases and J by 3 bases, with 12 bases between them. Germline CDR1 and CDR2: MRHNA and SNTAGT.

This sequence joins TRBV30 and TRBJ1-2; D not certain. This CDR3 spans 11 amino acids. Germline CDR1 and CDR2: GTSNPN and SVGIG (reference sequence). V lost 6 bases, J lost 4 bases, and 9 bases lay in between. This chain's CDR3 is CACQLLYGYTF. The CDR3 DNA reads TGTGCCTGTCAACTGCTCTATGGCTACACCTTC.

CDR3 bases: TGTGCCAGCAAAGAGGGAGGCAGTGAGCAGTTCTTC. It yields the protein CASKEGGSEQFF. V and J are TRBV19 and TRBJ2-1; D perhaps matches TRBD2 (6 bases). This CDR3 is built from 12 residues. Trimming took 9 bases from V and 9 from J, leaving 15 bases between them. Germline loops: CDR1 LNHDA, CDR2 SQIVND (reference sequence).

The chain employs TRBV9 and TRBJ2-1; 8 bases align to TRBD2. Germline V lookup: CDR1 SGDLS, CDR2 YYNGEE. The CDR3 contains 15 residues. Trimming removed 3 bases from V and 7 bases from J; junction bases left unmatched: 9. CDR3 in amino acids: CASSASGSGRNEQFF. CDR3 sequence (DNA): TGTGCCAGCAGCGCCAGCGGGAGTGGTAGGAATGAGCAGTTCTTC. The full variable domain, its missing parts supplied by reference TRBV9 and TRBJ2-1, is DSGVTQTPKHLITATGQRVTLRCSPRSGDLSVYWYQQSLDQGLQFLIQYYNGEERAKGNILERFSAQQFPDLHSELNLSSLELGDSALYFCASSASGSGRNEQFFGPGTRLTVL.

This chain connects TRBV7-2 to TRBJ2-3; D gene unclear. Germline V lookup: CDR1 SGHTA, CDR2 FQGNSA. Deletions cut 5 bases from V and 1 base from J, with 13 bases between. There are 15 residues in the CDR3. CDR3 protein: CASSPPSAGTDTQYF. DNA for the CDR3: TGTGCCAGCAGCCCTCCCAGTGCCGGCACAGATACGCAGTATTTT. The whole variable domain, remainder taken from reference TRBV7-2 and TRBJ2-3, is GAGVSQSPSNKVTEKGKDVELRCDPISGHTALYWYRQSLGQGLEFLIYFQGNSAPDKSGLPSDRFSAERTGGSVSTLTIQRTQQEDSAVYLCASSPPSAGTDTQYFGPGTRLTVL.

The genes are TRBV4-1 and TRBJ1-6; TRBD1 is a possible D gene (6 bases). The germline CDR1 and CDR2 sequences are MGHRA and YSYEKL. The CDR3 is 17 residues long. The ends were cut back, 5 bases at V and 1 base at J, with 15 bases in the middle. The CDR3 spells CASSNDRIESYNSPLHF. Here the CDR3 DNA reads TGCGCCAGCAGCAACGACAGGATTGAGTCCTATAATTCACCCCTCCACTTT.

This chain joins TRBV19 and TRBJ2-3; no clear D. In germline, CDR1 is LNHDA, CDR2 SQIVND (reference sequence). V lost 2 bases and J lost 0, with 12 bases in between. The CDR3 is 16 amino acids. CDR3 in DNA: TGTGCCAGTAGTATAAGTCCGCCGGGTAGCACAGATACGCAGTATTTT. Protein product: CASSISPPGSTDTQYF.

Here the CDR3 reads CASSLAGGTEQYF. DNA of the CDR3: TGTGCCAGCAGTTTAGCGGGAGGGACCGAGCAGTACTTC. This chain connects TRBV28 to TRBJ2-7; 9 bases match TRBD2. The germline CDR1 and CDR2 sequences are MDHEN and SYDVKM. CDR3 length: 13 residues. Trimming cost V 2 bases and J 6 bases; bases outside gene matches: 2.

The chain employs TRBV3-1 (or the pseudogene TRBV3-2) and TRBJ1-1; TRBD1 might be the D (5 bases). The CDR3 is made up of 15 amino acids. CDR1 and CDR2 from the germline V gene are LGHDT and YNNKEL (reference sequence). Trimming pared 1 base from V and 0 bases from J, leaving 9 bases between. CDR3 amino acids: CASSQGGRLNTEAFF. The CDR3 bases are TGTGCCAGCAGCCAAGGGGGCCGGTTGAACACTGAAGCTTTCTTT.

The chain carries TRBV7-9 and TRBJ1-3; no clear D gene. This CDR3 spans 16 amino acids. Germline lookup yields CDR1 SEHNR and CDR2 FQNEAQ (reference sequence). V lost 0 bases and J lost 4, with 13 bases in between. This CDR3 reads CASSLAMEGRGNTIYF. CDR3 in DNA: TGTGCCAGCAGCTTAGCAATGGAGGGCAGAGGAAACACCATATATTTT.

This clone was seen more than once but under ten times. V and J are TRBV12-5 and TRBJ1-2; D not resolved. The V and J ends lost 7 bases and 8 bases respectively, with 14 bases between them. The CDR3 is made up of 12 amino acids. CDR1 and CDR2 from the germline V gene are LGHNT and FRNRAP. In DNA form, the CDR3 reads TGTGCTAGTGCCCAGGAGGTCGGAGGCTACACCTTC. Translated: CASAQEVGGYTF.

The V gene is TRBV7-2, the J gene TRBJ1-2; maybe TRBD1 (6 bases). Germline CDR1 and CDR2: SGHTA and FQGNSA. This CDR3 spans 15 amino acids. V lost 3 bases, J lost 8 bases, and 19 bases lay in between. CDR3 loop: CASSLSLRGGSGYTF. The CDR3 DNA sequence: TGTGCCAGCAGCTTGTCGCTCAGGGGTGGAAGCGGCTACACCTTC.

The genes are TRBV5-6 and TRBJ2-3; 11 bases agree with TRBD1. CDR3 size: 15 residues. V shed 0 bases and J 10 bases; nucleotides not matched to a gene: 7. Germline V gives CDR1 SGHDT, CDR2 YYEEEE. CDR3 DNA: TGTGCCAGCAGCTTGGTTGGACAGGGGGCTTTGGCGCAGTATTTT. It encodes CASSLVGQGALAQYF.

The chain links TRBV7-2 to TRBJ2-2, with 11 positions matching TRBD2. The germline V gene encodes CDR1 SGHTA and CDR2 FQGNSA. This CDR3 is 15 amino acids long. Trimming took 5 bases from V and 5 from J; bases not matched to a gene: 4. The CDR3 loop reads CASSARTSGTGELFF. The CDR3 bases are TGTGCCAGCAGCGCCCGGACTAGCGGGACCGGGGAGCTGTTTTTT.

V usage is TRBV7-9 and J usage is TRBJ2-5; D perhaps matches TRBD2 (5 bases). The ends were cut back, 4 bases at V and 3 bases at J, with 21 bases in the middle. This CDR3 is built from 17 residues. Germline CDR1 and CDR2: SEHNR and FQNEAQ (reference sequence). The CDR3 sequence is CASSSPRGVEVKETQYF. In DNA form, the CDR3 reads TGTGCCAGCAGCTCCCCCCGGGGAGTAGAGGTCAAAGAGACCCAGTACTTC.

V usage is TRBV5-1 and J usage is TRBJ2-1; TRBD2 matches at 15 bases. V was clipped by 3 bases and J by 5 bases; unmatched bases: 6. The CDR3 has 17 residues. The germline V gene encodes CDR1 SGHRS and CDR2 YFSETQ. Here the CDR3 reads CASSSGLAGGGNNEQFF. The DNA of the CDR3 is TGCGCCAGCAGCTCGGGACTAGCGGGAGGTGGCAACAATGAGCAGTTCTTC.

The sample holds a few counts of this clone. The chain carries TRBV7-9 and TRBJ1-1; D unclear. This CDR3 has 12 amino acids. V lost 0 bases and J 8 bases, leaving 7 bases between the germline ends. Germline values: CDR1 SEHNR, CDR2 FQNEAQ (reference sequence). CDR3 residues: CASSLARVEAFF. The CDR3, as DNA: TGTGCCAGCAGCTTAGCGAGGGTAGAAGCTTTCTTT.

The V and J genes are TRBV9 and TRBJ2-1, with TRBD2 matching 9 bases. The germline CDR1 and CDR2 sequences are SGDLS and YYNGEE. With 4 bases clipped from V and 9 bases from J, the junction kept 8 bases outside the gene matches. This CDR3 contains 14 residues. This chain's CDR3 is CASSPIAGVAEQFF. CDR3 nucleotide sequence: TGTGCCAGCAGCCCAATAGCGGGAGTGGCTGAGCAGTTCTTC.

The chain is built from TRBV9 and TRBJ2-5; TRBD2 matches at 8 bases. This CDR3 is built from 16 residues. Germline V CDR1 and CDR2: SGDLS, YYNGEE. J lost 4 bases, V lost 0 bases, and 8 bases had no gene match. CDR3 in amino acids: CASSVGGTREGETQYF. Written as DNA, the CDR3 is TGTGCCAGCAGCGTAGGGGGGACACGGGAGGGAGAGACCCAGTACTTC. Using reference TRBV9 and TRBJ2-5 for the parts outside the CDR3, the full variable domain is DSGVTQTPKHLITATGQRVTLRCSPRSGDLSVYWYQQSLDQGLQFLIQYYNGEERAKGNILERFSAQQFPDLHSELNLSSLELGDSALYFCASSVGGTREGETQYFGPGTRLLVL.